The 25 T cell receptor beta chains below all came from one sample that was sequenced in a study of CD8+ T cells in alopecia areata. As the sequencing template, cDNA was produced by extracting RNA and reverse transcribing it. Profiling relied on immunoSEQ multiplex PCR, and the TCRdb table lists in-frame clones only, not all of them. The sample shows about 140,000 clones, about 59% of them seen only once. The treatment is: oral pan-JAK inhibitor, 5-10 mg twice daily. This specimen was CD8+ T cells sorted from blood, taken at week 4, from a patient treated with tofacitinib. The receptors were sampled from a human donor with alopecia areata.

The rearrangement links TRBV5-1 to TRBJ2-1, with TRBD2 identical over 7 bases. The CDR3 spans 16 residues. Germline V CDR1 and CDR2: SGHRS, YFSETQ. V shed 0 bases and J 3 bases; nucleotides not matched to a gene: 6. The CDR3 here is CASSLGLAAYYNEQFF. In DNA form, the CDR3 reads TGCGCCAGCAGCTTGGGGCTAGCGGCATACTACAATGAGCAGTTCTTC.

This clone was observed a few times. The rearrangement uses TRBV5-1 and TRBJ2-1, with D maybe TRBD2 (5 bases). V lost 4 bases, J lost 1 base, and 15 bases lay in between. The CDR3 is made up of 16 amino acids. CDR1 is SGHRS, CDR2 YFSETQ, per germline. CDR3 nucleotides: TGCGCCAGCAGCCATGCCCTGAGCGGATCCTACAATGAGCAGTTCTTC. Translation: CASSHALSGSYNEQFF.

V usage is TRBV4-1 and J usage is TRBJ1-4, with 8 bases aligning to TRBD1. Germline lookup yields CDR1 MGHRA and CDR2 YSYEKL. The trim removed 4 bases at V and 6 bases at J, leaving 7 bases unmatched. The CDR3 loop spans 15 amino acids. The CDR3 spells CASSPRQGLDEKLFF. The CDR3, as DNA: TGCGCCAGCAGCCCCCGACAGGGGTTAGATGAAAAACTGTTTTTT.

This clone was seen more than once but under ten times. The chain recombines TRBV7-9 with TRBJ2-1; perhaps TRBD2 as D (5 bases). Germline V gene sequence: CDR1 SEHNR, CDR2 FQNEAQ (reference sequence). V was trimmed by 5 bases and J by 7 bases, leaving 18 bases between them. The CDR3 sequence is 15 residues long. The CDR3 DNA is TGTGCCAGCAGCCCACCCCGACTAATAGGGAATGAGCAGTTCTTC. Its translation is CASSPPRLIGNEQFF.

V gene TRBV5-1 combines with J gene TRBJ1-2; a possible D gene is TRBD1 (6 bases). Germline V gives CDR1 SGHRS, CDR2 YFSETQ. This CDR3 comprises 15 residues. V gave up 7 bases and J gave up 4 bases, with 20 bases separating them. The CDR3 DNA reads TGCGCCAGCTCCGCGGCGGGGGCCACCTCCTATGGCTACACCTTC. Encoded protein: CASSAAGATSYGYTF.

This clone was found a few times. This sequence joins TRBV29-1 and TRBJ2-3; unclear D gene. The CDR3 totals 12 residues. The germline CDR1 and CDR2 sequences are SQVTM and ANQGSEA. The CDR3 DNA reads TGCGACGAAGGCCGGGGCACAGATACGCAGTATTTT. The encoded protein is CDEGRGTDTQYF.

To note about this clone: Other nucleotide sequences in the sample specify the same CDR3. This chain uses TRBV9 with TRBJ2-7, with D unclear. Per the germline V gene, CDR1 is SGDLS and CDR2 is YYNGEE. Trimming pared 0 bases from V and 0 bases from J, leaving 4 bases between. CDR3 size: 13 residues. CDR3 protein: CASSVGSSYEQYF. The CDR3 bases are TGTGCCAGCAGCGTAGGGAGCTCCTACGAGCAGTACTTC.

The chain uses TRBV5-4 and TRBJ2-5; D could derive from TRBD1 or TRBD2 (5 bases each). The V gene lost 4 bases and the J gene lost 2 bases, with 9 bases spanning the gap. Per the germline V gene, CDR1 is SGHNT and CDR2 is YYREEE (reference sequence). This CDR3 is built from 13 residues. CDR3 residues: CASSLREQETQYF. Here the CDR3 DNA reads TGTGCCAGCAGCCTCAGGGAGCAAGAGACCCAGTACTTC.

For this clone: One end of the junction varies from germline; a read error may be responsible. The chain employs TRBV2 and TRBJ2-5, with 7 bases fitting TRBD2. This CDR3 has 12 residues. The germline CDR1 and CDR2 sequences are SNHLY and FYNNEI. CDR3 region: CANRPGGETQYF. The CDR3 bases are TGCGCAAACCGCCCGGGGGGAGAGACCCAGTACTTC.

V is TRBV15 and J is TRBJ2-1; D uncertain. Trimming left V 3 bases short and J 5 bases short, with 5 bases between. Per germline, CDR1 LNHNV and CDR2 YYDKDF (reference sequence). The CDR3 totals 12 residues. The chain's CDR3 is CATSSLNNEQFF. The CDR3 DNA reads TGTGCCACCAGCAGCCTTAACAATGAGCAGTTCTTC.

J is TRBJ2-2 and V is TRBV10-3; a weak D match, TRBD1 (6 bases). V was shortened by 8 bases and J by 1 base, with 11 bases between the two germline ends. There are 14 residues in the CDR3. CDR1 and CDR2 from the germline V gene are ENHRY and SYGVKD. CDR3 sequence: CAIDQGMNTGELFF. The DNA for the CDR3 is TGTGCCATCGATCAGGGGATGAACACCGGGGAGCTGTTTTTT.

The V call is TRBV30, the J call TRBJ2-7; D possibly corresponds to TRBD1 (5 bases). The germline gives CDR1 GTSNPN, CDR2 SVGIG (reference sequence). Between the trimmed V and J ends, which lost 0 bases and 11 bases, there was a span of 11 bases. CDR3 length: 11 amino acids. CDR3 sequence reads: CAWSVGVGKYF. The CDR3 DNA reads as TGTGCCTGGAGTGTAGGGGTAGGGAAGTACTTC.

V usage is TRBV30 and J usage is TRBJ2-7; D uncertain. The germline gives CDR1 GTSNPN, CDR2 SVGIG (reference sequence). The CDR3 is 14 residues long. Trimming cost V 4 bases and J 3 bases, with 16 bases left between them. The CDR3 nucleotides are TGTGCCTGGACCTCCAAACCTCGCCACTACGAGCAGTACTTC. Translation: CAWTSKPRHYEQYF.

Only one count was recorded for this clone. J is TRBJ1-2 and V is TRBV28, with D uncertain. V dropped 8 bases and J dropped 4 bases, with 20 bases sitting between them. This CDR3 is built from 15 residues. Germline V gives CDR1 MDHEN, CDR2 SYDVKM. This CDR3 is CASFHLREEVYGYTF. The CDR3 coding sequence is TGTGCCAGCTTCCACCTCCGGGAGGAGGTCTATGGCTACACCTTC.

This clone was detected once. This CDR3 reads CAWGIDYEQYF. CDR3 nucleotides: TGTGCCTGGGGGATAGACTACGAGCAGTACTTC. J is TRBJ2-5 and V is TRBV30; D is ambiguous. The DNA end favors TRBJ2-7, so the J call may be wrong. The CDR3 has 11 amino acids. CDR1 is GTSNPN and CDR2 is SVGIG in the germline V gene (reference sequence).

V is TRBV30 and J is TRBJ2-2, with D tentatively TRBD1 (6 bases). V lost 1 base and J 2 bases, leaving 17 bases between the germline ends. The V gene's germline CDR1 is GTSNPN and CDR2 SVGIG (reference sequence). This CDR3 spans 17 amino acids. The CDR3 nucleotides read TGTGCCTGGAGTGCACCAGGGGTCCTAGGTAACACCGGGGAGCTGTTTTTT. Amino acid sequence: CAWSAPGVLGNTGELFF.

CDR3 nucleotide sequence: TGTGCCAGCAGCTGGGGGGCCCGAGGCACAGATACGCAGTATTTT. The encoded protein is CASSWGARGTDTQYF. The rearrangement links TRBV7-2 to TRBJ2-3; D tentatively reads TRBD1 or TRBD2 (6 bases each). The V end lost 4 bases, the J end lost 1 base, and 12 bases lay between the germline ends. CDR1 is SGHTA and CDR2 is FQGNSA in the germline V gene. This CDR3 is built from 15 residues.

This clone showed up just a few times. The V and J genes are TRBV29-1 and TRBJ1-1; D not resolved. CDR1 is SQVTM, CDR2 ANQGSEA, per germline. This CDR3 is 11 amino acids long. V was clipped by 6 bases and J by 6 bases, with 11 bases between them. The CDR3 DNA reads TGCAGCGTCCCCCTCGGGGCTGAAGCTTTCTTT. Encoded protein: CSVPLGAEAFF. The full variable domain, completed using reference TRBV29-1 and TRBJ1-1, is SAVISQKPSRDICQRGTSLTIQCQVDSQVTMMFWYRQQPGQSLTLIATANQGSEATYESGFVIDKFPISRPNLTFSTLTVSNMSPEDSSIYLCSVPLGAEAFFGQGTRLTVV.

The chain recombines TRBV7-6 with TRBJ2-3; D gene uncertain. This CDR3 spans 15 amino acids. V was cut by 5 bases and J by 4 bases, with 16 bases left in between. The germline V gene has CDR1 SGHVS and CDR2 FNYEAQ. The CDR3: CASSPTLGNADTQYF. Here the CDR3 DNA reads TGTGCCAGCAGCCCAACGCTGGGGAACGCAGATACGCAGTATTTT.

The chain employs TRBV30 and TRBJ2-1; no definite D call. The CDR3 runs to 12 residues. Per germline, CDR1 GTSNPN and CDR2 SVGIG (reference sequence). Trimming removed 0 bases at V and 8 bases at J, with 8 bases between. CDR3 sequence (DNA): TGTGCCTGGAGTGTAATGGGGTATGAGCAGTTCTTC. Translating it yields CAWSVMGYEQFF.

This clone was seen only a few times. This chain uses TRBV4-1 with TRBJ1-1; TRBD1 agrees at 7 bases. Germline CDR1 is MGHRA and CDR2 is YSYEKL. CDR3 length: 14 amino acids. J lost 2 bases, V lost 5 bases, and 5 bases had no gene match. The CDR3 sequence is CASSRQGLNTEAFF. CDR3 coding DNA: TGCGCCAGCAGCAGACAGGGCCTTAACACTGAAGCTTTCTTT.

To note about this clone: One end of the junction is discordant with germline, which a read error may explain. The chain recombines TRBV7-9 with TRBJ2-3; TRBD1 matches 9 bases. Germline CDR1 SEHNR, CDR2 FQNEAQ (reference sequence). The CDR3 extends over 15 amino acids. Written as DNA, the CDR3 is TGCGCCAGCAGGCAGGACAGGGGTTGGACAGATACGCAGTATTTT. It encodes CASRQDRGWTDTQYF.

The chain carries TRBV11-2 and TRBJ2-5; a possible D gene is TRBD2 (6 bases). V was shortened by 0 bases and J by 4 bases, with 15 bases between the two germline ends. Germline CDR1 SGHAT, CDR2 FQNNGV. CDR3 length equals 16 residues. The CDR3 DNA reads as TGTGCCAGCAGCTTAGACCCCCAGGCCGGGGGAGAGACCCAGTACTTC. This translates into CASSLDPQAGGETQYF.

This clone has more than one count but fewer than ten. This chain joins TRBV4-2 and TRBJ2-7; TRBD2 is a possible D gene (5 bases). The CDR3 covers 17 residues. V lost 0 bases and J lost 0, with 15 bases in between. Looked up from germline, CDR1 is LGHNA and CDR2 is YNFKEQ. The CDR3 coding sequence is TGTGCCAGCAGCCAAGATGGACTTTCCAATTTCTCCTACGAGCAGTACTTC. It codes for CASSQDGLSNFSYEQYF.

This chain links TRBV2 with TRBJ1-6; D is uncertain. Trimming stripped 3 bases from V and 0 bases from J, with 9 bases between. Germline CDR1 reads SNHLY; CDR2 reads FYNNEI. This CDR3 has 16 amino acids. For the CDR3, the DNA is TGTGCCAGCAGTGAGTACCCCGGCTCCTATAATTCACCCCTCCACTTT. Its translation: CASSEYPGSYNSPLHF. The complete variable domain, with remaining parts taken from reference TRBV2 and TRBJ1-6, reads EPEVTQTPSHQVTQMGQEVILRCVPISNHLYFYWYRQILGQKVEFLVSFYNNEISEKSEIFDDQFSVERPDGSNFTLKIRSTKLEDSAMYFCASSEYPGSYNSPLHFGNGTRLTVT.